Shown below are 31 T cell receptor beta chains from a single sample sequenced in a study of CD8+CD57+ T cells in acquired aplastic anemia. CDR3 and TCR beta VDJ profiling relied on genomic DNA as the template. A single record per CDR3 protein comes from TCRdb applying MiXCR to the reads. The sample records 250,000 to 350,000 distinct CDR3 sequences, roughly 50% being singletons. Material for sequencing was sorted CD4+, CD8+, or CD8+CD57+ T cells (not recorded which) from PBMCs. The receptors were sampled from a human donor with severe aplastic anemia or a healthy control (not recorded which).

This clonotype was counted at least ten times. The DNA of the CDR3 is TGCGCCAGCAGCTTGATCGGGGAGGTCGGGGAGCTGTTTTTT. Translated, it gives CASSLIGEVGELFF. The chain has TRBV5-1 and TRBJ2-2; maybe TRBD2 (6 bases). Trimming took 1 base from V and 7 from J, leaving 11 bases between them. Germline V gene sequence: CDR1 SGHRS, CDR2 YFSETQ. The CDR3 sequence is 14 residues long.

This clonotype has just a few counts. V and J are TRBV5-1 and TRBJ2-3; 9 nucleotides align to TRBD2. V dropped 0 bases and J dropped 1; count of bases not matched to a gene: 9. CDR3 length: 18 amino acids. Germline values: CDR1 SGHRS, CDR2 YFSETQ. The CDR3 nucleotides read TGCGCCAGCAGCTTGGCCGCCCTGACTAGCGGAGGCACAGATACGCAGTATTTT. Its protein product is CASSLAALTSGGTDTQYF.

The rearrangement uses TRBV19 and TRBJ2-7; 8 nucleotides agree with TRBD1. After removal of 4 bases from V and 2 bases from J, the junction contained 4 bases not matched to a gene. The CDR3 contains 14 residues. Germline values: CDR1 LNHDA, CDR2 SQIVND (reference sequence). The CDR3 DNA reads TGTGCCAGTAGTACCCTACAGGGGGCCTACGAGCAGTACTTC. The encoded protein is CASSTLQGAYEQYF.

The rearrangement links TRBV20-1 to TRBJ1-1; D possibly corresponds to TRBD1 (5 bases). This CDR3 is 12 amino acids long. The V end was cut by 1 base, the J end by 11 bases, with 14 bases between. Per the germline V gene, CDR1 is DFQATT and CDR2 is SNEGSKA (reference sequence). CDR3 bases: TGCAGTGCTAGAGCAGGGAACATTGAGGCTTTCTTT. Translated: CSARAGNIEAFF.

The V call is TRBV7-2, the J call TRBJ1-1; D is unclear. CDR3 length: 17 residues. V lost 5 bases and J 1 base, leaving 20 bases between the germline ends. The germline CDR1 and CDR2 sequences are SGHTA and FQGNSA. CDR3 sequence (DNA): TGTGCCAGCAGCCGAACAGCGTTCGCAGGCCAGAACACTGAAGCTTTCTTT. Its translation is CASSRTAFAGQNTEAFF.

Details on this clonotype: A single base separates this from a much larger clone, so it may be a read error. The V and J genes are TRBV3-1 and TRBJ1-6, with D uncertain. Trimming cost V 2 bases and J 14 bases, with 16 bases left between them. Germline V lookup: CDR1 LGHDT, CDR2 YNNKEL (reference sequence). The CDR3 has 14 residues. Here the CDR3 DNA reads TGTGCCAGCAGCCAAAGTCGGCCGTGGGAGGCCCTCCACTTT. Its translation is CASSQSRPWEALHF.

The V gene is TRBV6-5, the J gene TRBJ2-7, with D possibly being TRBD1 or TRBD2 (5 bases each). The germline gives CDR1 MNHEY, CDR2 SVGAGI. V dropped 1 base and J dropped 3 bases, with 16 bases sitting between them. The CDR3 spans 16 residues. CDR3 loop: CASSYLRGRSGYEQYF. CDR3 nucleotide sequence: TGTGCCAGCAGTTACTTACGGGGCAGGTCGGGCTACGAGCAGTACTTC.

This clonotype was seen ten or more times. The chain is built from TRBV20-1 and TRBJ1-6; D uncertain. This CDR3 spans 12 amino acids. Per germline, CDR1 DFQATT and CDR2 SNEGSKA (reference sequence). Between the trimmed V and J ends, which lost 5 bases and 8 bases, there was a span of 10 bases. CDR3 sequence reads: CSAARMDSPLHF. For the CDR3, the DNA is TGCAGTGCTGCTCGGATGGATTCACCCCTCCACTTT.

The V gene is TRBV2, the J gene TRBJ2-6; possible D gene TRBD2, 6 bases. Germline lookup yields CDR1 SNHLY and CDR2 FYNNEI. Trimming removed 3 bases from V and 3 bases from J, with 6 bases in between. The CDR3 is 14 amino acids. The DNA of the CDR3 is TGTGCCAGCAGTGACGGGGGTGGGGCCAACGTCCTGACTTTC. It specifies CASSDGGGANVLTF.

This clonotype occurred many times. The CDR3 DNA sequence: TGCGCCAGCAGACCTAATCTAGCGGGGGACACCGGGGAGCTGTTTTTT. Amino acid sequence: CASRPNLAGDTGELFF. The chain recombines TRBV5-1 with TRBJ2-2; TRBD2 agrees at 10 bases. The J segment lost 3 bases and the V segment lost 5 bases, leaving 7 bases of the junction unmatched. Germline values: CDR1 SGHRS, CDR2 YFSETQ. This CDR3 region has 16 residues.

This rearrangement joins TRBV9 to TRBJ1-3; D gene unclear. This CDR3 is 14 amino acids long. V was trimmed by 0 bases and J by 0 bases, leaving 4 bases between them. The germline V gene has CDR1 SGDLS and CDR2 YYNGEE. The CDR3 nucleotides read TGTGCCAGCAGCGTAGAAAGCTCTGGAAACACCATATATTTT. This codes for CASSVESSGNTIYF.

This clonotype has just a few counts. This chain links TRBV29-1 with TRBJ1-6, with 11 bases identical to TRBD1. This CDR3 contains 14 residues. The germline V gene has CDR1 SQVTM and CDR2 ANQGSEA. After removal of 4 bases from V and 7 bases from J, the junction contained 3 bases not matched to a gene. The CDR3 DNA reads TGCAGCGTTGGGGACAGGGGGGGAAATTCACCCCTCCACTTT. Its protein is CSVGDRGGNSPLHF.

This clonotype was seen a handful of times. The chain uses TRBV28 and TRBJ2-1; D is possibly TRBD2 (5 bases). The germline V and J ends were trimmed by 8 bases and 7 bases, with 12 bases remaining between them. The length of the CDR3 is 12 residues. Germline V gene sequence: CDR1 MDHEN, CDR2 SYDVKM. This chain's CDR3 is CASEGSRNEQFF. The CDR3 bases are TGTGCCAGCGAGGGTTCGAGGAATGAGCAGTTCTTC.

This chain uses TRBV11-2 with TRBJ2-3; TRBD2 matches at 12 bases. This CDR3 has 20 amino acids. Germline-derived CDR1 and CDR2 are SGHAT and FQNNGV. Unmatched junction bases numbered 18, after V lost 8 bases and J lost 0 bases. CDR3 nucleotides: TGTGCCAGCGCGGGGGTGGGACTAGCGGGCCATCCTTCTAGCACAGATACGCAGTATTTT. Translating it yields CASAGVGLAGHPSSTDTQYF.

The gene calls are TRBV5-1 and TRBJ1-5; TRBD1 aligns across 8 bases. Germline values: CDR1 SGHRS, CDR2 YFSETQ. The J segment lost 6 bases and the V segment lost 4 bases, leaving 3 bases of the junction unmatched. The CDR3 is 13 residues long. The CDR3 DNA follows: TGCGCCAGCAGCCGGACAGGGCTTCAGCCCCAGCATTTT. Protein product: CASSRTGLQPQHF. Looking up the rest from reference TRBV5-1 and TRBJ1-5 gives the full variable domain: KAGVTQTPRYLIKTRGQQVTLSCSPISGHRSVSWYQQTPGQGLQFLFEYFSETQRNKGNFPGRFSGRQFSNSRSEMNVSTLELGDSALYLCASSRTGLQPQHFGDGTRLSIL.

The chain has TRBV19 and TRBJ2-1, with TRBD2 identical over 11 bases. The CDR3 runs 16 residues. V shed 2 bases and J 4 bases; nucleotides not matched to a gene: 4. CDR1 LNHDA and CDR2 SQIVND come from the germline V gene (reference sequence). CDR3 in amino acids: CASSIPGLAVYNEQFF. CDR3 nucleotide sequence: TGTGCCAGTAGTATACCGGGACTAGCGGTTTACAATGAGCAGTTCTTC.

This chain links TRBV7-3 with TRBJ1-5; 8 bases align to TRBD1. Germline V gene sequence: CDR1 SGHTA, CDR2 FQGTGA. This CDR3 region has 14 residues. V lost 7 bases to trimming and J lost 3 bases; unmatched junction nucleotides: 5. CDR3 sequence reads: CASTGQGPNQPQHF. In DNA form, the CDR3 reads TGTGCCAGCACCGGACAGGGACCCAATCAGCCCCAGCATTTT. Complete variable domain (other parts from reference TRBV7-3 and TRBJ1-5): GAGVSQTPSNKVTEKGKYVELRCDPISGHTALYWYRQSLGQGPEFLIYFQGTGAADDSGLPNDRFFAVRPEGSVSTLKIQRTERGDSAVYLCASTGQGPNQPQHFGDGTRLSIL.

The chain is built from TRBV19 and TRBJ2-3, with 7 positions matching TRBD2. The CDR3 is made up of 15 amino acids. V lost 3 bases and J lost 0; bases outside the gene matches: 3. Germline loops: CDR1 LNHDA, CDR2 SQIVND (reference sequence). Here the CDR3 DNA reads TGTGCCAGTAGTATCCTAGCGGACAGCACAGATACGCAGTATTTT. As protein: CASSILADSTDTQYF.

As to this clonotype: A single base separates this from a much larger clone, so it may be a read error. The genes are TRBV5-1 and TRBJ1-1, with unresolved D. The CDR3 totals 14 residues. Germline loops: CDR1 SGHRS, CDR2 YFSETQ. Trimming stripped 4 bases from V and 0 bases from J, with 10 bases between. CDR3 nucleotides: TGCGCCAGCAGCGACGCACGCTTGAACACTGAAGCTTTCTTT. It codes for CASSDARLNTEAFF.

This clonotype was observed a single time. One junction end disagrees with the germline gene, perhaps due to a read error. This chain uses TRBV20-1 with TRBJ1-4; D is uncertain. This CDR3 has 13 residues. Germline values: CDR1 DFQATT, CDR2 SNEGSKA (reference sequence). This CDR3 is CSARQDTNEKLPF. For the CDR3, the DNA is TGCAGTGCTAGACAGGATACTAATGAAAAACTGCCTTTT.

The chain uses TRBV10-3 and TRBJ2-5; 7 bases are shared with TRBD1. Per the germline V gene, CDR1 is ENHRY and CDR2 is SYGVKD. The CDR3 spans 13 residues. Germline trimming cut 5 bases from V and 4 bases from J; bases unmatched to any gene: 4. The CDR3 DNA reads TGTGCCATCAGTCAGGGGGAAGGAGAGACCCAGTACTTC. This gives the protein CAISQGEGETQYF.

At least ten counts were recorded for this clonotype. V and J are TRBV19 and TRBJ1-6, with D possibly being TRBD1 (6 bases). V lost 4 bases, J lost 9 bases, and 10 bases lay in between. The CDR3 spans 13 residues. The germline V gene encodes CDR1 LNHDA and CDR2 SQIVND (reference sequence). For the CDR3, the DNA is TGTGCCAGTAGTAGACAGGAGGTTTCACCCCTCCACTTT. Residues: CASSRQEVSPLHF.

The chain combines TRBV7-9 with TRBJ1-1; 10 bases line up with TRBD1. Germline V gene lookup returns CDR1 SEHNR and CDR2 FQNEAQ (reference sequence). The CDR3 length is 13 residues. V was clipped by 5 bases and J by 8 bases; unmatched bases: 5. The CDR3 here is CASSPDRGREAFF. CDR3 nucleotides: TGTGCCAGCAGCCCGGACAGGGGGAGAGAAGCTTTCTTT.

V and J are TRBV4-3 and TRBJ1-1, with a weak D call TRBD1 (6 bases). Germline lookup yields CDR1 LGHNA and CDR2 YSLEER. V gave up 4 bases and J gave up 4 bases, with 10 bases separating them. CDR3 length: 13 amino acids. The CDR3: CASSRGGSTEAFF. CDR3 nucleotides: TGCGCCAGCAGCCGAGGGGGAAGCACTGAAGCTTTCTTT.

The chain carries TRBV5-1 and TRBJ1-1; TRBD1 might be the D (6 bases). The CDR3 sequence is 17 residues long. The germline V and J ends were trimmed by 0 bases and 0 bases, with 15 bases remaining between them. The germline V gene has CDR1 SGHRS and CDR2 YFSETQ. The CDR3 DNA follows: TGCGCCAGCAGCTTGGCGCCGACAGGAGGTCTGAACACTGAAGCTTTCTTT. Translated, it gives CASSLAPTGGLNTEAFF. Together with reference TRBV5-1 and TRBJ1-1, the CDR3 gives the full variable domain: KAGVTQTPRYLIKTRGQQVTLSCSPISGHRSVSWYQQTPGQGLQFLFEYFSETQRNKGNFPGRFSGRQFSNSRSEMNVSTLELGDSALYLCASSLAPTGGLNTEAFFGQGTRLTVV.

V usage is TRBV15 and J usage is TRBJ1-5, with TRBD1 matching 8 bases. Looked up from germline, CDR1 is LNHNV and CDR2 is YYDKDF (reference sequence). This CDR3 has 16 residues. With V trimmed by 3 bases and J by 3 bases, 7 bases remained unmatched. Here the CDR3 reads CATSRMGQDYNQPQHF. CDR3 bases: TGTGCCACCAGCAGGATGGGACAGGACTACAATCAGCCCCAGCATTTT.

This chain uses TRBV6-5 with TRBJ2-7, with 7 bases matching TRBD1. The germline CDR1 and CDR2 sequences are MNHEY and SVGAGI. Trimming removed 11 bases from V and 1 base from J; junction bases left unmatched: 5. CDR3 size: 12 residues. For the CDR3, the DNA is TGTGCCGGTCGACAGGGATCCTACGAGCAGTACTTC. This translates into CAGRQGSYEQYF.

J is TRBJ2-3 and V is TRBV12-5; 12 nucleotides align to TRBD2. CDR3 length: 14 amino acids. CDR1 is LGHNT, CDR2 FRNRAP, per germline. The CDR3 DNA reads TGTGCCAGCCGGACTAGCGGGAACACAGATACGCAGTATTTT. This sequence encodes CASRTSGNTDTQYF.

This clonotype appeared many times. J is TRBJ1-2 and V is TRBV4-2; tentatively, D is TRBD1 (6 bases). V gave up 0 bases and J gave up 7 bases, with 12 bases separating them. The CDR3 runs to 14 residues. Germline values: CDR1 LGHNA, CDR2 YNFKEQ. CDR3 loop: CASSQDTGRVGYTF. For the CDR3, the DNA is TGTGCCAGCAGCCAAGATACAGGGAGGGTTGGCTACACCTTC.

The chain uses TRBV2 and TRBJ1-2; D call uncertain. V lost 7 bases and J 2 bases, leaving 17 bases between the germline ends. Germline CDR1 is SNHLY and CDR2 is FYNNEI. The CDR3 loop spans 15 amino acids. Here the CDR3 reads CASIDSASPNYGYTF. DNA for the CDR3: TGTGCCAGCATTGACTCAGCCAGCCCAAACTATGGCTACACCTTC.

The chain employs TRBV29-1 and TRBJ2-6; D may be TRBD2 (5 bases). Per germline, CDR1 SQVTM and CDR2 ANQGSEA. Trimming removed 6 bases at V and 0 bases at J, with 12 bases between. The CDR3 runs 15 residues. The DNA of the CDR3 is TGCAGCGTGACCCCGGGATACTCTGGGGCCAACGTCCTGACTTTC. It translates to CSVTPGYSGANVLTF. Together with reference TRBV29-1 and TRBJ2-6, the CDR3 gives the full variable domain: SAVISQKPSRDICQRGTSLTIQCQVDSQVTMMFWYRQQPGQSLTLIATANQGSEATYESGFVIDKFPISRPNLTFSTLTVSNMSPEDSSIYLCSVTPGYSGANVLTFGAGSRLTVL.